One and the same sample provided the 28 T cell receptor beta chains below, sequenced in a study of T cells in Graves' hyperthyroidism and ophthalmopathy. RNA transcripts gave rise to amplified TCR beta CDR3 regions. In the first-round RT-PCR of the TCR CDR3, the HTBI primer set was used. TCRdb reanalysed the multiplex PCR reads using MiXCR and keeps one entry per CDR3 protein. The sample lists roughly 700,000 distinct CDR3 sequences, around 15% occurring once. Material: blood. The source is a woman between 18 and 29 years old with Graves' hyperthyroidism.

Ten or more counts support this clonotype. V gene TRBV29-1 combines with J gene TRBJ2-1; 9 bases match TRBD2. Germline V CDR1 and CDR2: SQVTM, ANQGSEA. The CDR3 covers 14 residues. With 7 bases clipped from V and 5 bases from J, the junction kept 9 bases outside the gene matches. The DNA of the CDR3 is TGCAGCGGTAGCGGGAGAGGGGGGGACAATGAGCAGTTCTTC. This codes for CSGSGRGGDNEQFF.

Regarding this clonotype: As the CDR3 is not closed by the conserved phenylalanine or tryptophan, this likely results from a read error. This chain connects TRBV7-3 to TRBJ2-1; a weak D match, TRBD2 (6 bases). The germline gives CDR1 SGHTA, CDR2 FQGTGA. The CDR3 covers 17 residues. V shed 3 bases and J shed 3 bases, with 18 bases lying between them. In DNA form, the CDR3 reads TGTGCCAGCAGCTTGGGGAGGACCGGGACCAACTACAATGAGCAGTTCTCC. Encoded protein: CASSLGRTGTNYNEQFS.

This clonotype was seen only a few times. CDR3 DNA: TGTGCCAGCAGCCAGGTGAAAAAGACCCAGTACTTC. As protein: CASSQVKKTQYF. The V gene is TRBV14, the J gene TRBJ2-5; D unclear. The V gene lost 3 bases and the J gene lost 6 bases, with 8 bases spanning the gap. CDR1 and CDR2 (germline): SGHDN, FVKESK. CDR3 length: 12 residues.

A remark on this clonotype: This could be a read error, since a much larger clone is one nucleotide away. The chain joins TRBV11-2 to TRBJ2-5; tentative D call: TRBD1 (5 bases). The CDR3 consists of 13 residues. The germline V gene encodes CDR1 SGHAT and CDR2 FQNNGV. The CDR3 reads CASNLGLQGAQYF. The CDR3 region has the DNA TGTGCCAGCAACTTAGGGCTGCAAGGGGCCCAGTACTTC.

This clonotype was counted ten times or more. The chain carries TRBV7-4 and TRBJ1-3; D call uncertain. Germline lookup yields CDR1 SGHVT and CDR2 SQSDAQ. V was pared by 6 bases and J by 6 bases, with 18 bases between. The CDR3 has 15 amino acids. The chain's CDR3 is CASSPVTRRVNTIYF. The CDR3 bases are TGTGCCAGCAGTCCAGTCACTCGGCGTGTAAACACCATATATTTT. The full variable domain, in which reference TRBV7-4 and TRBJ1-3 provide the parts outside the CDR3, is GAGVSQSPRYKVAKRGRDVALRCDSISGHVTLYWYRQTLGQGSEVLTYSQSDAQRDKSGRPSGRFSAERPERSVSTLKIQRTEQGDSAVYLCASSPVTRRVNTIYFGEGSWLTVV.

This clonotype showed up just a few times. CDR3 bases: TGTGCCAGTAGTGTTTACAGGGACACTGAAGCTTTCTTT. Translation: CASSVYRDTEAFF. The chain couples TRBV19 to TRBJ1-1; D is possibly TRBD1 (6 bases). There are 13 residues in the CDR3. Trimming pared 5 bases from V and 3 bases from J, leaving 10 bases between. Germline V gives CDR1 LNHDA, CDR2 SQIVND (reference sequence).

This clonotype has ten or more counts. This chain joins TRBV24-1 and TRBJ2-5; no definite D call. Germline V gene lookup returns CDR1 KGHDR and CDR2 SFDVKD. The CDR3 extends over 13 amino acids. The V gene lost 3 bases and the J gene lost 5 bases, with 9 bases spanning the gap. DNA for the CDR3: TGTGCCACCAGTGATGCGATGGAGGAGACCCAGTACTTC. Translating it yields CATSDAMEETQYF.

V and J are TRBV4-2 and TRBJ2-1; D is unresolved. CDR3 length equals 17 residues. The V and J ends lost 3 bases and 4 bases respectively, with 19 bases between them. Per the germline V gene, CDR1 is LGHNA and CDR2 is YNFKEQ. CDR3 amino acids: CASSQRCRPWGYNEQFF. In DNA form, the CDR3 reads TGTGCCAGCAGCCAGAGGTGTCGACCCTGGGGTTACAATGAGCAGTTCTTC.

The chain has TRBV20-1 and TRBJ2-7; no definite D call. The CDR3 is 12 residues long. CDR1 is DFQATT, CDR2 SNEGSKA, per germline (reference sequence). V was trimmed by 6 bases and J by 1 base, leaving 10 bases between them. The CDR3 sequence: CSAPWKSYEQYF. The DNA for the CDR3 is TGCAGTGCCCCTTGGAAGTCCTACGAGCAGTACTTC.

In its sample, this clonotype was seen many times. The V call is TRBV7-2, the J call TRBJ2-1; D is unresolved. Between the trimmed V and J ends, which lost 3 bases and 4 bases, there was a span of 13 bases. Germline V gene sequence: CDR1 SGHTA, CDR2 FQGNSA. The CDR3 runs to 15 residues. CDR3 region: CASSFVVTLYNEQFF. The CDR3 bases are TGTGCCAGCAGCTTCGTAGTTACTCTGTACAATGAGCAGTTCTTC.

The chain couples TRBV19 to TRBJ1-1; TRBD1 agrees at 7 bases. Germline lookup yields CDR1 LNHDA and CDR2 SQIVND (reference sequence). The junction had 6 bases not matched to a gene; V was cut back by 3 bases and J by 11 bases. The CDR3 consists of 12 residues. CDR3 protein: CASSMDRRYAFF. In DNA, the CDR3 is TGTGCCAGTAGTATGGACAGGAGGTACGCTTTCTTT.

This clonotype showed up many times. The chain recombines TRBV20-1 with TRBJ2-3; TRBD2 agrees at 14 bases. The CDR3 has 15 residues. Germline CDR1 reads DFQATT; CDR2 reads SNEGSKA (reference sequence). Losses at the gene ends were 3 bases for V and 4 bases for J; bases not matched to a gene: 3. Written as DNA, the CDR3 is TGCAGTGCTAGGGGACTAGCGGGAGATGCAGATACGCAGTATTTT. This sequence encodes CSARGLAGDADTQYF.

This clonotype was found a few times. The chain employs TRBV4-2 and TRBJ2-2; D is perhaps TRBD1 or TRBD2 (5 bases each). V lost 5 bases and J 6 bases, leaving 16 bases between the germline ends. CDR3 length: 15 residues. CDR1 is LGHNA and CDR2 is YNFKEQ in the germline V gene. The CDR3 sequence is CASSLRQTGPGELFF. For the CDR3, the DNA is TGTGCCAGCAGCTTGAGGCAGACGGGGCCCGGGGAGCTGTTTTTT.

This chain joins TRBV19 and TRBJ2-7; D possibly corresponds to TRBD2 (6 bases). V lost 8 bases and J lost 2, with 16 bases in between. The germline V gene has CDR1 LNHDA and CDR2 SQIVND (reference sequence). This CDR3 contains 14 residues. The CDR3 DNA sequence: TGTGCCAGTGGGACTGGCGGGTTGACCTACGAGCAGTACTTC. This encodes CASGTGGLTYEQYF.

Remarks on this clonotype: An end of the junction does not agree with germline; a read error may underlie this. CDR3 sequence (DNA): TGTGCCGGCAGTTTACGAGGGGCTACCACAGATACGCAGTATTTT. Translation gives CAGSLRGATTDTQYF. This chain uses TRBV12-3 or TRBV12-4 with TRBJ2-3; either TRBD1 or TRBD2 may fit D (5 bases each). The CDR3 is made up of 15 amino acids.

In this sample, this clonotype turned up once. A much larger clone lies a single base off, so this may be a read error. The V gene is TRBV6-5, the J gene TRBJ2-1, with a weak D call TRBD1 (6 bases). The J call could be wrong; TRBJ2-7 is a better fit for the DNA end. The germline CDR1 and CDR2 sequences are MNHEY and SVGAGI. The CDR3 length is 15 residues. CDR3 sequence: CASSSPQGIYNEQYF. The CDR3 bases are TGTGCCAGCAGTTCCCCACAGGGTATCTACAATGAGCAGTACTTC.

The V gene is TRBV20-1, the J gene TRBJ2-1; TRBD2 matches 13 bases. The CDR3 loop spans 14 amino acids. CDR1 and CDR2 (germline): DFQATT, SNEGSKA (reference sequence). The V and J ends lost 5 bases and 8 bases, in that order; junction bases with no gene match: 6. In DNA form, the CDR3 reads TGCAGTGCTCTCGGACTAGCGGGAGTCGATGAGCAGTTCTTC. Protein product: CSALGLAGVDEQFF.

This clonotype was seen only a few times. The V gene is TRBV12-3 or TRBV12-4, the J gene TRBJ2-3; 9 nucleotides line up with TRBD2. This CDR3 comprises 13 residues. Trimming removed 10 bases from V and 7 bases from J; junction bases left unmatched: 9. CDR3 sequence reads: CATLMTSGNTQYF. CDR3 bases: TGTGCCACCCTTATGACTAGCGGTAATACGCAGTATTTT.

The chain is built from TRBV18 and TRBJ2-5; TRBD1 matches at 9 bases. The CDR3 loop spans 18 amino acids. V gave up 1 base and J gave up 3 bases; unmatched junction bases: 12. Germline V gene sequence: CDR1 KGHSH, CDR2 LQKENI. The CDR3 coding sequence is TGTGCCAGCTCACCACTTCCGGGACAGGGCGTGGGCAAAGAGACCCAGTACTTC. Protein product: CASSPLPGQGVGKETQYF.

This clonotype was seen at least ten times. This rearrangement joins TRBV28 to TRBJ1-1; D uncertain. CDR1 is MDHEN, CDR2 SYDVKM, per germline. The V end lost 10 bases, the J end lost 6 bases, and 15 bases lay between the germline ends. The CDR3 is 12 residues long. CDR3 sequence: CATIKKNSEAFF. For the CDR3, the DNA is TGTGCCACCATTAAGAAAAACTCTGAAGCTTTCTTT. The full variable domain, completed using reference TRBV28 and TRBJ1-1, is DVKVTQSSRYLVKRTGEKVFLECVQDMDHENMFWYRQDPGLGLRLIYFSYDVKMKEKGDIPEGYSVSREKKERFSLILESASTNQTSMYLCATIKKNSEAFFGQGTRLTVV.

The genes are TRBV28 and TRBJ1-1, with 9 positions matching TRBD1. Germline trimming cut 3 bases from V and 1 base from J; bases unmatched to any gene: 12. This CDR3 is 18 amino acids long. CDR1 is MDHEN and CDR2 is SYDVKM in the germline V gene. The CDR3 here is CASSFAGLQGASNTEAFF. Here the CDR3 DNA reads TGTGCCAGCAGTTTCGCCGGACTACAGGGGGCGTCGAACACTGAAGCTTTCTTT.

Comments on this clonotype: It may be a read error: a sequence one base away is much more abundant. V usage is TRBV18 and J usage is TRBJ2-2; D not certain. CDR3 length: 15 amino acids. The V gene's germline CDR1 is KGHSH and CDR2 LQKENI. This CDR3 is CASSPAAPNTEELFF. In DNA form, the CDR3 reads TGTGCCAGCTCACCCGCGGCGCCGAACACCGAGGAGCTGTTTTTT.

The V and J genes are TRBV6-1 and TRBJ2-4; no firm D call. The V end lost 4 bases, the J end lost 7 bases, and 14 bases lay between the germline ends. The CDR3 has 14 amino acids. CDR1 is MNHNS, CDR2 SASEGT, per germline. The CDR3, as DNA: TGTGCCAGCAGTGGGGTGGGTCCCCCCAACATTCAGTACTTC. This translates into CASSGVGPPNIQYF.

This clonotype occurred many times. The rearrangement uses TRBV7-3 and TRBJ2-1, with TRBD1 identical over 9 bases. The junction had 9 bases not matched to a gene; V was cut back by 1 base and J by 2 bases. CDR1 and CDR2 from the germline V gene are SGHTA and FQGTGA. The CDR3 runs 18 residues. The DNA of the CDR3 is TGTGCCAGCAGCTTAAGAGGTGACAGGGGGGTCACCTACAATGAGCAGTTCTTC. This translates into CASSLRGDRGVTYNEQFF.

This clonotype was found many times. The CDR3 region has the DNA TGTGCCAGCAGCCGTGGGAGTAGGACAGATACGCAGTATTTT. This codes for CASSRGSRTDTQYF. The chain employs TRBV3-1 and TRBJ2-3; D is perhaps TRBD2 (5 bases). Trimming left V 4 bases short and J 3 bases short, with 11 bases between. Germline-derived CDR1 and CDR2 are LGHDT and YNNKEL (reference sequence). CDR3 size: 14 residues.

This clonotype was seen repeatedly, ten times or more. The J gene is TRBJ2-1, the V gene TRBV20-1, with D perhaps matching TRBD1 (6 bases). V was trimmed by 6 bases and J by 5 bases, leaving 14 bases between them. This CDR3 comprises 13 residues. The germline V gene encodes CDR1 DFQATT and CDR2 SNEGSKA (reference sequence). The DNA of the CDR3 is TGCAGTGCGCCTTCCTGGGGGCACAATGAGCAGTTCTTC. It is translated as CSAPSWGHNEQFF.

The V gene is TRBV6-2 or TRBV6-3, the J gene TRBJ2-1; possibly TRBD2 for D (6 bases). The closer fit of TRBJ2-7 to the DNA end suggests the J call may be wrong. From germline, CDR1 is MNHEY and CDR2 SVGEGT. The CDR3 is made up of 14 amino acids. CDR3 nucleotides: TGTGCCAGCAGTCCGGGGGACTTCTACAATGAGCAGTACTTC. Amino acids: CASSPGDFYNEQYF.

At least ten counts were recorded for this clonotype. The chain couples TRBV7-6 to TRBJ2-1, with 7 bases aligning to TRBD2. V lost 1 base and J lost 5; bases outside the gene matches: 8. Germline CDR1 and CDR2: SGHVS and FNYEAQ. This CDR3 has 16 residues. CDR3 protein: CASSLVSGLRNNEQFF. The CDR3, as DNA: TGTGCCAGCAGCTTAGTTTCGGGACTACGAAACAATGAGCAGTTCTTC. The whole variable domain, filled in from reference TRBV7-6 and TRBJ2-1, reads GAGVSQSPRYKVTKRGQDVALRCDPISGHVSLYWYRQALGQGPEFLTYFNYEAQQDKSGLPNDRFSAERPEGSISTLTIQRTEQRDSAMYRCASSLVSGLRNNEQFFGPGTRLTVL.